This entry lists 8 T cell receptor beta chains sequenced from one sample in a study of shared clonotypes between healthy human individuals. Libraries were prepared by immunoSEQ multiplex PCR; TCRdb keeps only in-frame clonotypes and omits some of them. The sample shows approximately 980,000 clones, less than 85% of them seen only once. Input material: memory CD4+ T cells sorted from blood. Subset denoted: CD45RA-negative fraction. These receptors all stem from a man younger than 30 in good health.

The chain uses TRBV11-2 and TRBJ2-7; tentative D call: TRBD2 (6 bases). V lost 1 base to trimming and J lost 5 bases, with 9 bases between them. The CDR3 length is 13 residues. In germline, CDR1 is SGHAT, CDR2 FQNNGV. The CDR3 here is CASSLVGGHEQYF. The CDR3 DNA reads as TGTGCCAGCAGCTTAGTAGGAGGGCACGAGCAGTACTTC.

V gene TRBV6-6 combines with J gene TRBJ2-7; 7 nucleotides align to TRBD1. Looked up from germline, CDR1 is MNHNY and CDR2 is SVGAGI (reference sequence). Losses at the gene ends were 7 bases for V and 2 bases for J; bases not matched to a gene: 5. The CDR3 is made up of 13 amino acids. CDR3 region: CASNRGPPYEQYF. CDR3 sequence (DNA): TGTGCCAGCAACAGGGGACCTCCCTACGAGCAGTACTTC.

Regarding this clone: Additional DNA sequences in this sample encode the identical CDR3. In DNA, the CDR3 is TGTGCCAGCAGCTTGGGTGGGGCAAACTATGGCTACACCTTC. As protein: CASSLGGANYGYTF. J is TRBJ1-2 and V is TRBV5-4; D is perhaps TRBD1 (5 bases). In germline, CDR1 is SGHNT, CDR2 YYREEE (reference sequence). The CDR3 loop spans 14 amino acids. Trimming took off 0 bases at V and 2 bases at J, with 8 bases between the two ends.

CDR3 nucleotide sequence: TGTGCCAGCAGCGTAAACCCATGGGATGAGCAGTTCTTC. Translation gives CASSVNPWDEQFF. The genes are TRBV9 and TRBJ2-1, with D unclear. Trimming pared 1 base from V and 8 bases from J, leaving 10 bases between. The germline V gene encodes CDR1 SGDLS and CDR2 YYNGEE. The CDR3 runs 13 residues. Full variable domain (missing parts from reference TRBV9 and TRBJ2-1): DSGVTQTPKHLITATGQRVTLRCSPRSGDLSVYWYQQSLDQGLQFLIQYYNGEERAKGNILERFSAQQFPDLHSELNLSSLELGDSALYFCASSVNPWDEQFFGPGTRLTVL.

V usage is TRBV4-3 and J usage is TRBJ2-3; D is uncertain. The ends were cut back, 0 bases at V and 2 bases at J, with 15 bases in the middle. The germline CDR1 and CDR2 sequences are LGHNA and YSLEER. The CDR3 runs to 17 residues. CDR3 nucleotides: TGCGCCAGCAGCCAAGATGCTTTCGATAGGGCCACAGATACGCAGTATTTT. It translates to CASSQDAFDRATDTQYF.

The CDR3 is CASSLVPSGELFF. The CDR3 region has the DNA TGTGCCAGCAGCTTAGTACCGTCCGGGGAGCTGTTTTTT. This chain joins TRBV7-2 and TRBJ2-2; D remains ambiguous. This CDR3 spans 13 amino acids. V was cut by 1 base and J by 6 bases, with 6 bases left in between. CDR1 SGHTA and CDR2 FQGNSA come from the germline V gene.

This clone was picked up a small number of times. V and J are TRBV27 and TRBJ1-1, with 8 bases that match TRBD1. Germline CDR1 and CDR2: MNHEY and SMNVEV (reference sequence). The V segment lost 4 bases and the J segment 12 bases; nucleotides outside the gene matches: 10. The CDR3 is 13 amino acids. This chain's CDR3 is CASSWGGQAVTFF. Here the CDR3 DNA reads TGTGCCAGCAGTTGGGGGGGACAGGCGGTAACTTTCTTT.

The chain is built from TRBV2 and TRBJ1-2; D call uncertain. There are 12 residues in the CDR3. Germline CDR1 reads SNHLY; CDR2 reads FYNNEI. The V end was cut by 8 bases, the J end by 2 bases, with 9 bases between. In DNA form, the CDR3 reads TGTGCCAGCCAGGCACGGAACTATGGCTACACCTTC. The encoded protein is CASQARNYGYTF.